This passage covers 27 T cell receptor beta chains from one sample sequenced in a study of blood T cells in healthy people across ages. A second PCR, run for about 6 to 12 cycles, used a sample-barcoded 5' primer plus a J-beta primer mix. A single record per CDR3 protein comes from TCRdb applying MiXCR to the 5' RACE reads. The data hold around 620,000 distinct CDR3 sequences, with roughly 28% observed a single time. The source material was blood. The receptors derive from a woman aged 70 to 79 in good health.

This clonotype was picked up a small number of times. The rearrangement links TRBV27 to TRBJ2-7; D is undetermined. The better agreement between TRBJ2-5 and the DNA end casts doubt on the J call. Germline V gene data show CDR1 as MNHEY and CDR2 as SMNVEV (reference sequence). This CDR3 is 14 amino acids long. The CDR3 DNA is TGTGCCAGCAGCGCGTCGATCCAAGACGTGACCCAGTACTTC. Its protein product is CASSASIQDVTQYF.

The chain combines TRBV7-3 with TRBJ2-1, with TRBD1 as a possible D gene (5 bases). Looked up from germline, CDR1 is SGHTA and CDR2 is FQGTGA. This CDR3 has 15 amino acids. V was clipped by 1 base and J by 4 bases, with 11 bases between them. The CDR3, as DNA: TGTGCCAGCAGCTTAAGTGGGGCCGTATACAATGAGCAGTTCTTC. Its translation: CASSLSGAVYNEQFF.

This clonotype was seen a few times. The CDR3 DNA reads TGTGCCAGCAGGGCGGCTAGCGGGGTTTCTCACGAGCAGTACTTC. This encodes CASRAASGVSHEQYF. The gene calls are TRBV7-9 and TRBJ2-7; 9 bases are a match to TRBD2. The germline CDR1 and CDR2 sequences are SEHNR and FQNEAQ (reference sequence). The J segment lost 5 bases and the V segment lost 6 bases, leaving 11 bases of the junction unmatched. This CDR3 region has 15 residues.

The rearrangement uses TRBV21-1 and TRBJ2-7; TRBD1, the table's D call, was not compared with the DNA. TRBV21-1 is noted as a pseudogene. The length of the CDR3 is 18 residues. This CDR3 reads CASSRSPKGATQPYEQYF. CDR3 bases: TGTGCCAGCAGCAGATCACCTAAGGGGGCCACACAACCCTACGAGCAGTACTTC.

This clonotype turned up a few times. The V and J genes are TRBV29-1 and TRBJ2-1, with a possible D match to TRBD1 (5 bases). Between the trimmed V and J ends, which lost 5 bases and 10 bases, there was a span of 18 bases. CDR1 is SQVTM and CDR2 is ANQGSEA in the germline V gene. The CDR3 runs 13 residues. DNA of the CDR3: TGCAGCGTTCGTTGGTACAGTTCAGGGGAGCAGTTCTTC. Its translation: CSVRWYSSGEQFF.

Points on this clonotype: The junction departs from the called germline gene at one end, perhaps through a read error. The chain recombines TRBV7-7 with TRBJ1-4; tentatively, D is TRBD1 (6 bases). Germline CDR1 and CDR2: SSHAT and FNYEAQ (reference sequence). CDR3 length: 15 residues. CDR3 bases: TGTGCTAGCAGCTTAGGCGGGACAAACAATGAAAAACTGTTTTTT. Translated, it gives CASSLGGTNNEKLFF.

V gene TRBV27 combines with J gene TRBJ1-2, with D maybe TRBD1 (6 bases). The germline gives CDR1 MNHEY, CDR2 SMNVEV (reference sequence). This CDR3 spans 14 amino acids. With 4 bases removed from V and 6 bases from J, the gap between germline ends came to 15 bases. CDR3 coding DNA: TGTGCCAGCAGTTCAGGACAGCGAACCCATGGCTACACCTTC. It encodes CASSSGQRTHGYTF.

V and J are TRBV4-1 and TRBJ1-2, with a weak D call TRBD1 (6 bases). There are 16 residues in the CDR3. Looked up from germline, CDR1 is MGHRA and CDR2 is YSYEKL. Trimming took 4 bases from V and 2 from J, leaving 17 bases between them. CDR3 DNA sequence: TGCGCCAGCAGCCGAGGGGGAGGGGGGACCAACTATGGCTACACCTTC. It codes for CASSRGGGGTNYGYTF.

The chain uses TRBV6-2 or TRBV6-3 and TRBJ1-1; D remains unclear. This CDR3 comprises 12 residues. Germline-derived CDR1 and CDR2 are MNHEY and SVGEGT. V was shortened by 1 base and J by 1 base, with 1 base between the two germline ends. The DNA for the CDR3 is TGTGCCAGCAGTTACTGGAACACTGAAGCTTTCTTT. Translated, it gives CASSYWNTEAFF.

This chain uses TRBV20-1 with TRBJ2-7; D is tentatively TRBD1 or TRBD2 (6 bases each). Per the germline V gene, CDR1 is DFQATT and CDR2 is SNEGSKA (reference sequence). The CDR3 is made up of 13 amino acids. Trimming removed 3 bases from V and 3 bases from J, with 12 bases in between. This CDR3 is CSASPRGLYEQYF. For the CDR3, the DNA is TGCAGTGCTAGTCCCAGGGGACTCTACGAGCAGTACTTC.

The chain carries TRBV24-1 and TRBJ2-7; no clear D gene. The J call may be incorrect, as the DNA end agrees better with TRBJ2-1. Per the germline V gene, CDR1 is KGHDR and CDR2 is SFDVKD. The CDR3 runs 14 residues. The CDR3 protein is CATSDSSDYNEQFF. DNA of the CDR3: TGTGCCACCAGTGATTCGAGTGACTACAATGAGCAGTTCTTC.

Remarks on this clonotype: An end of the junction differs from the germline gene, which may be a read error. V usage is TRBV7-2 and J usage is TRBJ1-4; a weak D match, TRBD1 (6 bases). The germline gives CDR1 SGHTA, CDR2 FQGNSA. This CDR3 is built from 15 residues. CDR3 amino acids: CASSSQGRGNEKLVF. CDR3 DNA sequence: TGTGCCAGCAGCTCCCAGGGGAGGGGGAATGAAAAACTGGTTTTT. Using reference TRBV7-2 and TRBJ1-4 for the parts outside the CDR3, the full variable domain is GAGVSQSPSNKVTEKGKDVELRCDPISGHTALYWYRQSLGQGLEFLIYFQGNSAPDKSGLPSDRFSAERTGGSVSTLTIQRTQQEDSAVYLCASSSQGRGNEKLVFGSGTQLSVL.

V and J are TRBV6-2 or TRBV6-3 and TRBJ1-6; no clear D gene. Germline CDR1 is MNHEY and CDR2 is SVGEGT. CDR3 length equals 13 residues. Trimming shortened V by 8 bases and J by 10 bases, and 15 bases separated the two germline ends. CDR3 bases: TGTGCCAGCGTATCAAGGGTTGCATCACCCCTCCACTTT. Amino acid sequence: CASVSRVASPLHF.

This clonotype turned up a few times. DNA for the CDR3: TGTGCCAGCTCCCAGCACTATGGCTACACCTTC. Translating it yields CASSQHYGYTF. The chain uses TRBV9 and TRBJ1-2; D unclear. This CDR3 has 11 amino acids. With 7 bases removed from V and 3 bases from J, the gap between germline ends came to 7 bases. Germline-derived CDR1 and CDR2 are SGDLS and YYNGEE. The full variable domain, completed using reference TRBV9 and TRBJ1-2, is DSGVTQTPKHLITATGQRVTLRCSPRSGDLSVYWYQQSLDQGLQFLIQYYNGEERAKGNILERFSAQQFPDLHSELNLSSLELGDSALYFCASSQHYGYTFGSGTRLTVV.

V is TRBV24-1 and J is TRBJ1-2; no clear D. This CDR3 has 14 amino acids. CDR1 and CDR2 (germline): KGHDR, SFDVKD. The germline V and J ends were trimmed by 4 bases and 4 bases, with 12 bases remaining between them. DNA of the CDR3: TGTGCCACCAGTGACCTCACACGGAGCTATGGCTACACCTTC. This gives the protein CATSDLTRSYGYTF.

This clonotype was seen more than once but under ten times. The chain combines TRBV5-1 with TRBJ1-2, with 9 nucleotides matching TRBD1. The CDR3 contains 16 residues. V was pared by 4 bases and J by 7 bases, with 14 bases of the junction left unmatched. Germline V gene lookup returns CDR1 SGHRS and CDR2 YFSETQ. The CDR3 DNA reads TGCGCCAGCAGCCCCCCTACCGGGACAGGGCTCGGTGGCTACACCTTC. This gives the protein CASSPPTGTGLGGYTF.

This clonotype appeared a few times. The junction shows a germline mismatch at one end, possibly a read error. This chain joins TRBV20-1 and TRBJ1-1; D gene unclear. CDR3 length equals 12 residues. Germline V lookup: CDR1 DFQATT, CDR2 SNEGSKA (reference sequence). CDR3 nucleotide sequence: TGCAGTGCTCCTCGCGGGAACACTGAAGCTTCCTTT. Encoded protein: CSAPRGNTEASF.

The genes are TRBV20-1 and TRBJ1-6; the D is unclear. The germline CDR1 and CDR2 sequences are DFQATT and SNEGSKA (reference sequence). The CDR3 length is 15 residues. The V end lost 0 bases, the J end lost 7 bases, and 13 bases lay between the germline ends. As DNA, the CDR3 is TGCAGTGCTAGAGATAAGGCACATCAAAATTCACCCCTCCACTTT. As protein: CSARDKAHQNSPLHF.

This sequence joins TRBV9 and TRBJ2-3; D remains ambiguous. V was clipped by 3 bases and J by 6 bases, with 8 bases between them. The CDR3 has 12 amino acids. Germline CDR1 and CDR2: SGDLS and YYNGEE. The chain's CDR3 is CASSANSDTQYF. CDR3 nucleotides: TGTGCCAGCAGCGCTAATTCGGATACGCAGTATTTT. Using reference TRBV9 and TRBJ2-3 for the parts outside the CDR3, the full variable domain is DSGVTQTPKHLITATGQRVTLRCSPRSGDLSVYWYQQSLDQGLQFLIQYYNGEERAKGNILERFSAQQFPDLHSELNLSSLELGDSALYFCASSANSDTQYFGPGTRLTVL.

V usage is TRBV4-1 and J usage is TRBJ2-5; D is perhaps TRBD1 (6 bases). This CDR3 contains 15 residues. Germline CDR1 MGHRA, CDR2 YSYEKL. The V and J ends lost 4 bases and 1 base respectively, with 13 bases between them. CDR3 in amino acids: CASSRSGTFQETQYF. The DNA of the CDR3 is TGCGCCAGCAGCCGGAGTGGGACATTCCAAGAGACCCAGTACTTC.

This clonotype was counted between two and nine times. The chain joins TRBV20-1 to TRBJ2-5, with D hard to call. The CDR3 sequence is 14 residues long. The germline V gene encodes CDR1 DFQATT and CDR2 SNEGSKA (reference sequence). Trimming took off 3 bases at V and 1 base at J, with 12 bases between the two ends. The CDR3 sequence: CSARPPQGQETQYF. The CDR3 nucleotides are TGCAGTGCTAGGCCCCCCCAAGGCCAAGAGACCCAGTACTTC.

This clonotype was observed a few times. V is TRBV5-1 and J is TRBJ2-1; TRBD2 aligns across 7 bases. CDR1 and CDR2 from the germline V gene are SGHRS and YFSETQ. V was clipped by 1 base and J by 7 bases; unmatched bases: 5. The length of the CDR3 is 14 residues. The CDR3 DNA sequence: TGCGCCAGCAGCTTGTGGGGCGGGGGTAATGAGCAGTTCTTC. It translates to CASSLWGGGNEQFF. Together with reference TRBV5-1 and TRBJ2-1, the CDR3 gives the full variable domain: KAGVTQTPRYLIKTRGQQVTLSCSPISGHRSVSWYQQTPGQGLQFLFEYFSETQRNKGNFPGRFSGRQFSNSRSEMNVSTLELGDSALYLCASSLWGGGNEQFFGPGTRLTVL.

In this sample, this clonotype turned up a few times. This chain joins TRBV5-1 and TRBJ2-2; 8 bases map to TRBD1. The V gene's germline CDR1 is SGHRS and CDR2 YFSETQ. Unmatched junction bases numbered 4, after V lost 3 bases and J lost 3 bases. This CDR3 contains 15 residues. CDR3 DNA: TGCGCCAGCAGCTGGACAGGGTCGGACACCGGGGAGCTGTTTTTT. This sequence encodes CASSWTGSDTGELFF.

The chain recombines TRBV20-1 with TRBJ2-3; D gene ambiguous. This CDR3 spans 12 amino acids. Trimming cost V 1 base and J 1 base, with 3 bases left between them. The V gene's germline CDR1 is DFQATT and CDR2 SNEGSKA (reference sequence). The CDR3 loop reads CSARAGTDTQYF. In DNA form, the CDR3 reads TGCAGTGCTAGAGCTGGCACAGATACGCAGTATTTT.

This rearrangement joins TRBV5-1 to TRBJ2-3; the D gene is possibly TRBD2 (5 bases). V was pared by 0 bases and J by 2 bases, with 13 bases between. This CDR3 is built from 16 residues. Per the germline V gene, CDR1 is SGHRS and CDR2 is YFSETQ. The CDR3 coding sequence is TGCGCCAGCAGCTTGGGCCTGGAGGCATCCACAGATACGCAGTATTTT. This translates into CASSLGLEASTDTQYF.

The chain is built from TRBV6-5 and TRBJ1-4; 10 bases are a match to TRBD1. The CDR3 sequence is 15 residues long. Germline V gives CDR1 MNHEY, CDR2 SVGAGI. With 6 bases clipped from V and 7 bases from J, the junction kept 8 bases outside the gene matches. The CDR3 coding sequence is TGTGCCAGCAGAAGACAGGGGGCGCGTAGTGAAAAACTGTTTTTT. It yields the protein CASRRQGARSEKLFF.

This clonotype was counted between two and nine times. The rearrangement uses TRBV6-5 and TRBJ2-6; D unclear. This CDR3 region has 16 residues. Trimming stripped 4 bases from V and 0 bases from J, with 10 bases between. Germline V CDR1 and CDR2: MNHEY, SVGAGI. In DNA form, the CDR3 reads TGTGCCAGCAGTTCCCGCACTTACTCTGGGGCCAACGTCCTGACTTTC. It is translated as CASSSRTYSGANVLTF.